Following are 7 T cell receptor beta chains from one sample sequenced in a study of shared clonotypes between healthy human individuals. Repertoires were generated with immunoSEQ multiplex PCR, while TCRdb's copy carries only in-frame clones and drops some. The top ten clones hold roughly 1.2% of a sample with 1.6 million or so clones, around 97% of them seen once. The sequenced material came from naive CD4+ T cells sorted from blood. Indicated subset: CD45RA+ positively selected. The receptors stem from a man aged 25-45 years in good health.

The chain links TRBV5-1 to TRBJ2-7; 10 nucleotides match TRBD1. Germline V lookup: CDR1 SGHRS, CDR2 YFSETQ. The junction had 6 bases not matched to a gene; V was cut back by 3 bases and J by 3 bases. CDR3 length: 15 residues. CDR3 amino acids: CASSSGQGDNYEQYF. The CDR3 bases are TGCGCCAGCAGCTCCGGACAGGGGGACAACTACGAGCAGTACTTC.

The chain links TRBV5-1 to TRBJ1-3; TRBD1 matches 7 bases. Germline V gives CDR1 SGHRS, CDR2 YFSETQ. The CDR3 contains 18 residues. V lost 1 base to trimming and J lost 2 bases; unmatched junction nucleotides: 12. CDR3: CASSLTPYDRVPGNTIYF. CDR3 bases: TGCGCCAGCAGCTTGACCCCCTATGACAGGGTACCTGGAAACACCATATATTTT.

The chain combines TRBV7-6 with TRBJ2-3; D might be TRBD1 (5 bases). The CDR3 sequence is 14 residues long. V lost 5 bases, J lost 1 base, and 10 bases lay in between. Looked up from germline, CDR1 is SGHVS and CDR2 is FNYEAQ. The CDR3 region is CASSPGQRTDTQYF. The DNA for the CDR3 is TGTGCCAGCAGCCCAGGACAACGCACAGATACGCAGTATTTT.

The chain uses TRBV28 and TRBJ1-2; the D is unclear. V lost 7 bases and J 4 bases, leaving 13 bases between the germline ends. CDR1 is MDHEN, CDR2 SYDVKM, per germline. The CDR3 runs to 13 residues. The CDR3 loop reads CASTLDGTYGYTF. CDR3 sequence (DNA): TGTGCCAGCACCCTTGACGGCACCTATGGCTACACCTTC.

The gene calls are TRBV19 and TRBJ2-3; TRBD1 agrees at 7 bases. The germline V gene encodes CDR1 LNHDA and CDR2 SQIVND (reference sequence). This CDR3 has 14 residues. The junction had 5 bases not matched to a gene; V was cut back by 3 bases and J by 5 bases. CDR3 sequence (DNA): TGTGCCAGTAGTATCGGGACAGAAGTAGATACGCAGTATTTT. It specifies CASSIGTEVDTQYF.

This chain connects TRBV28 to TRBJ1-5; D is perhaps TRBD1 (6 bases). This CDR3 has 15 residues. V was clipped by 1 base and J by 4 bases, with 11 bases between them. Germline V gene sequence: CDR1 MDHEN, CDR2 SYDVKM. CDR3 sequence reads: CASSLFRDKNQPQHF. CDR3 coding DNA: TGTGCCAGCAGTTTATTCAGGGACAAAAATCAGCCCCAGCATTTT.

The rearrangement uses TRBV7-8 and TRBJ2-7; 7 bases align to TRBD2. The germline V gene has CDR1 SGHVS and CDR2 FQNEAQ. This CDR3 comprises 13 residues. V shed 5 bases, J shed 6 bases, and the junction held 7 bases outside the gene matches. In DNA, the CDR3 is TGTGCCAGCAGCATCACTAGCGCTCGCGAGCAGTACTTC. Its protein is CASSITSAREQYF.